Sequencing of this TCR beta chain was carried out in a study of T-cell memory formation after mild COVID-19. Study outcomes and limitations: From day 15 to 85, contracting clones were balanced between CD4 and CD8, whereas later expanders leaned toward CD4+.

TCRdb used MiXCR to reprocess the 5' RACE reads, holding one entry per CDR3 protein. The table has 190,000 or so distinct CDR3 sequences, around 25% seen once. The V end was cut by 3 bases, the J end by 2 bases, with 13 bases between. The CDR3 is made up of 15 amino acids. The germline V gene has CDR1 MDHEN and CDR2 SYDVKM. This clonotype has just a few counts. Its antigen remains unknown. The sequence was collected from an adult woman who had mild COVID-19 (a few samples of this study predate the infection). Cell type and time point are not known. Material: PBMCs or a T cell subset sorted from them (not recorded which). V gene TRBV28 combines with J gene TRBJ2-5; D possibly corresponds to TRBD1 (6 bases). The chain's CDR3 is CASSFTGNLQETQYF. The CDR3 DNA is TGTGCCAGCAGTTTCACAGGGAATCTTCAAGAGACCCAGTACTTC.